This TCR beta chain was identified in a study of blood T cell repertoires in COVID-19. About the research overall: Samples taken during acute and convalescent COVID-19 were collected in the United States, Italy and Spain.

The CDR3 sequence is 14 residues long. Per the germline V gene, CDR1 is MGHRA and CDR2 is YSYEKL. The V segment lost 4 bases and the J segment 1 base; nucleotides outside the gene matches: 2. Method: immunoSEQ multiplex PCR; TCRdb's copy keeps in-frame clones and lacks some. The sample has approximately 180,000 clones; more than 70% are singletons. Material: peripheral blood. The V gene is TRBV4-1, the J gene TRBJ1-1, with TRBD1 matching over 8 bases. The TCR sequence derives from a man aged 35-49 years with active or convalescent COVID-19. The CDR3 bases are TGCGCCAGCAGCCGAGACAGGGGGAACACTGAAGCTTTCTTT. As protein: CASSRDRGNTEAFF.